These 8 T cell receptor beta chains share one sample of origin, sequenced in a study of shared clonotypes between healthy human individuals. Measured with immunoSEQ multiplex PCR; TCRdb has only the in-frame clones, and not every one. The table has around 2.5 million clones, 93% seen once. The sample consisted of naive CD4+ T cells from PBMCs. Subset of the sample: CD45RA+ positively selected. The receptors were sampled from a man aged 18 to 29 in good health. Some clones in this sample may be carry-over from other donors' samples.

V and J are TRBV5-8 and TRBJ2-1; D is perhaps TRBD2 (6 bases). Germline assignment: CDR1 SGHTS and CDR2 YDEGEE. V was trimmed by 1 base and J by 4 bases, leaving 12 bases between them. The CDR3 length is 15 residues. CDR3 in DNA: TGTGCCAGCAGCTTGAGTAGCGGCCGATACAATGAGCAGTTCTTC. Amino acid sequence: CASSLSSGRYNEQFF.

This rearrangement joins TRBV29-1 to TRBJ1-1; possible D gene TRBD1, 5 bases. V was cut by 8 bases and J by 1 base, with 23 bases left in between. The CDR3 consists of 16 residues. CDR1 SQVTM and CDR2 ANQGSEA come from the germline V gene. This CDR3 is CSPVRRGAGGNTEAFF. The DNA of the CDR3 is TGCAGCCCCGTTCGTCGGGGCGCAGGAGGGAACACTGAAGCTTTCTTT.

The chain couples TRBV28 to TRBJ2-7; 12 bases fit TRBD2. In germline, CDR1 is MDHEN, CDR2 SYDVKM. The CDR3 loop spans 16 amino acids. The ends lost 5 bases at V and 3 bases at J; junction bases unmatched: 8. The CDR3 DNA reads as TGTGCCAGCAGTCCCTCTAGCGGGAGGGGAATCTACGAGCAGTACTTC. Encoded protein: CASSPSSGRGIYEQYF.

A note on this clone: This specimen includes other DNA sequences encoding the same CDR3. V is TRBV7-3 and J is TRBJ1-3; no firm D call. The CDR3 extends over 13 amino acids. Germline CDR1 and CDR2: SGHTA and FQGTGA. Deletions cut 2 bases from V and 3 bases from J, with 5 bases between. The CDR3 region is CASSLEVGNTIYF. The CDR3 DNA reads TGTGCCAGCAGCTTAGAGGTTGGAAACACCATATATTTT.

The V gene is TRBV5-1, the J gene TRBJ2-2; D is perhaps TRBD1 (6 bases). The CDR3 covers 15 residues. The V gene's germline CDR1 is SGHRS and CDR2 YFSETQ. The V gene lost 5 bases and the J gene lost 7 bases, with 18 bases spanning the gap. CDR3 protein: CASSLPQGEGGELFF. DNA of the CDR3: TGCGCCAGCAGTTTGCCACAGGGTGAGGGCGGGGAGCTGTTTTTT.

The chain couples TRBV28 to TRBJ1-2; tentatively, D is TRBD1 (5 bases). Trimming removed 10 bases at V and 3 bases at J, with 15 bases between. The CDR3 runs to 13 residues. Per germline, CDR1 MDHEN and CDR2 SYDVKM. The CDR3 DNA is TGTGCCACCGGTGGAGGGGCAGACTATGGCTACACCTTC. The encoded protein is CATGGGADYGYTF.

The CDR3, as DNA: TGTGCCAGCTCACCATTCTCCGATTCACAAGAGACCCAGTACTTC. Amino acids: CASSPFSDSQETQYF. The rearrangement joins TRBV18 to TRBJ2-5; D gene uncertain. The CDR3 length is 15 residues. V was shortened by 2 bases and J by 2 bases, with 12 bases between the two germline ends. Per the germline V gene, CDR1 is KGHSH and CDR2 is LQKENI.

CDR3 in DNA: TGTGCCAGCAGCTTTCGTGGGGCCGGGGAGCTGTTTTTT. Residues: CASSFRGAGELFF. The chain uses TRBV11-3 and TRBJ2-2; D uncertain. This CDR3 has 13 residues. The germline V gene encodes CDR1 SGHNT and CDR2 YENEEA. V was cut by 3 bases and J by 6 bases, with 8 bases left in between.